Shown below are 2 T cell receptor beta chains from a single sample sequenced in a study of vaccination effects on CD4 cells after COVID-19 (dated 2022 in TCRdb). What these receptors recognize is not known. The library was obtained by the immunoSEQ multiplex PCR assay. What TCRdb holds here is the immuneACCESS table cut down to in-frame rearrangements. Part of the clones is not present; checked against another copy, under half of the missing clones reflect an unresolved V gene, and the others are unexplained. Present in this sample are fewer than 35,000 clones, roughly four fifths of which were seen just once. The ten most abundant clones make up about 14% of the sample. The ViraFEST assay stimulated PBMC with viral peptide pools and then used TCR sequencing to identify antigen-specific CD4+ T cell clonotypes by expansion. After about 9 days of culture, CD4+ T cells were isolated with the EasySep CD4+ T cell isolation kit. Participants received two doses of either the BNT162b2 or the mRNA-1273 mRNA SARS-CoV-2 vaccine.

This material consisted of CD4+ T cells from PBMCs cultured with HCoV-229E spike peptides, taken after COVID-19 vaccination. What the cell subset or site label conveys for this sample: HCoV-229E spike overlapping peptide pool stimulation. Receptor source: a human donor who received a COVID-19 vaccine.

The V gene is TRBV5-5, the J gene TRBJ2-7, with TRBD1 matching over 9 bases. Per the germline V gene, CDR1 is SGHKS and CDR2 is YYEKEE (reference sequence). CDR3 size: 16 residues. Trimming at V came to 0 bases and at J to 2 bases, leaving 6 bases not matched to a gene. The CDR3 loop is CASSLGPGTGPYEQYF. In DNA, the CDR3 is TGTGCCAGCAGCTTGGGTCCTGGGACAGGGCCCTACGAGCAGTACTTC.

The chain recombines TRBV18 with TRBJ2-7; D is uncertain. Germline V lookup: CDR1 KGHSH, CDR2 LQKENI. The CDR3 loop spans 15 amino acids. The ends were cut back, 1 base at V and 2 bases at J, with 12 bases in the middle. Written as DNA, the CDR3 is TGTGCCAGCTCACCACGGGATCTACGAACCTACGAGCAGTACTTC. Protein: CASSPRDLRTYEQYF.